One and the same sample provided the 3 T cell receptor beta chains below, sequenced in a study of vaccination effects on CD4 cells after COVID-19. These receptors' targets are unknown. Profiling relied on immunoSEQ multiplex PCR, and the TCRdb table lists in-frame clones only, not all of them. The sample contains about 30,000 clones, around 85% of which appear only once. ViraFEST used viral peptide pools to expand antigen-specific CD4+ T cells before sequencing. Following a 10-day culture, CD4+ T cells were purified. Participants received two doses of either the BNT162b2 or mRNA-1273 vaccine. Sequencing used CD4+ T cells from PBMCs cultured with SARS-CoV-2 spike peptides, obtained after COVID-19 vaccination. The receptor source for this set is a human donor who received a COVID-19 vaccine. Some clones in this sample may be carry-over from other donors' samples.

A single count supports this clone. CDR3 DNA: TGTGCCAGCAGCCCCACCGGAGGGAACACTGAAGCTTTCTTT. As protein: CASSPTGGNTEAFF. The V gene is TRBV7-3, the J gene TRBJ1-1; no firm D call. This CDR3 region has 14 residues. With 5 bases removed from V and 1 base from J, the gap between germline ends came to 11 bases. Germline CDR1 is SGHTA and CDR2 is FQGTGA. Together with reference TRBV7-3 and TRBJ1-1, the CDR3 gives the full variable domain: GAGVSQTPSNKVTEKGKYVELRCDPISGHTALYWYRQSLGQGPEFLIYFQGTGAADDSGLPNDRFFAVRPEGSVSTLKIQRTERGDSAVYLCASSPTGGNTEAFFGQGTRLTVV.

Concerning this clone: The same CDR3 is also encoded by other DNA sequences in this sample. This chain's CDR3 is CASSPGIQETQYF. CDR3 sequence (DNA): TGTGCCAGCTCCCCAGGGATCCAAGAGACCCAGTACTTC. The V and J genes are TRBV18 and TRBJ2-5; a weak D match, TRBD1 (5 bases). The CDR3 totals 13 residues. Trimming pared 6 bases from V and 1 base from J, leaving 9 bases between. Germline lookup yields CDR1 KGHSH and CDR2 LQKENI.

CDR3 region: CATSDHRDSGAFF. The CDR3 DNA is TGTGCCACCAGTGACCACAGGGACTCTGGAGCTTTCTTT. The chain has TRBV24-1 and TRBJ1-1; weak D call: TRBD1 (6 bases). Looked up from germline, CDR1 is KGHDR and CDR2 is SFDVKD. Trimming shortened V by 4 bases and J by 10 bases, and 15 bases separated the two germline ends. The CDR3 totals 13 residues.